The 11 T cell receptor beta chains in this list originate from one sample, sequenced in a study of OX40 agonist ivuxolimab in advanced cancers. The library relied on the immunoSEQ multiplex PCR assay. Drawn from immuneACCESS, this table holds only the in-frame rearrangements with V and J called that TCRdb kept. Clones are partly lost; checked studies trace under half to an unresolved V gene and leave the rest unexplained. The sample table shows some 30,000 clones, and roughly 74% are seen once. The top ten hold approximately 13% of the sample. Material: CD4+ or CD8+ T cells sorted from blood, obtained in a trial of the OX40 agonist ivuxolimab. The receptor set was obtained from an adult with an advanced solid tumor such as melanoma, head and neck, liver or kidney cancer.

The chain is built from TRBV29-1 and TRBJ1-1, with D perhaps matching TRBD1 (5 bases). The germline V and J ends were trimmed by 2 bases and 6 bases, with 16 bases remaining between them. CDR1 is SQVTM and CDR2 is ANQGSEA in the germline V gene. The CDR3 loop spans 14 amino acids. The CDR3 spells CSVEPNGRGAEAFF. The CDR3 nucleotides are TGCAGCGTTGAACCCAACGGGCGAGGGGCTGAAGCTTTCTTT. Supplemented by reference TRBV29-1 and TRBJ1-1, the full variable domain reads SAVISQKPSRDICQRGTSLTIQCQVDSQVTMMFWYRQQPGQSLTLIATANQGSEATYESGFVIDKFPISRPNLTFSTLTVSNMSPEDSSIYLCSVEPNGRGAEAFFGQGTRLTVV.

The gene calls are TRBV5-1 and TRBJ2-5, with D maybe TRBD2 (5 bases). This CDR3 spans 16 amino acids. V dropped 0 bases and J dropped 5 bases, with 17 bases sitting between them. Looked up from germline, CDR1 is SGHRS and CDR2 is YFSETQ. The CDR3 DNA sequence: TGCGCCAGCAGCTTGGGGCCCTGGGCGGGCAGTGAGACCCAGTACTTC. Protein sequence: CASSLGPWAGSETQYF.

The J gene is TRBJ2-2, the V gene TRBV19; 12 nucleotides match TRBD1. Trimming at V came to 8 bases and at J to 5 bases, leaving 6 bases not matched to a gene. The germline gives CDR1 LNHDA, CDR2 SQIVND (reference sequence). The CDR3 length is 15 residues. Here the CDR3 DNA reads TGTGCCAGTGGGGGACAGGGGGCCTGGACCGGGGAGCTGTTTTTT. This gives the protein CASGGQGAWTGELFF.

The rearrangement uses TRBV2 and TRBJ1-4; D unclear. CDR3 size: 12 residues. Trimming cost V 10 bases and J 2 bases, with 8 bases left between them. From germline, CDR1 is SNHLY and CDR2 FYNNEI. The CDR3 is CAITETNEKLFF. The DNA for the CDR3 is TGTGCCATAACAGAGACTAATGAAAAACTGTTTTTT.

This chain uses TRBV6-1 with TRBJ1-5; D may be TRBD1 (6 bases). The CDR3 sequence is 15 residues long. Trimming took off 1 base at V and 6 bases at J, with 13 bases between the two ends. CDR1 and CDR2 from the germline V gene are MNHNS and SASEGT. The CDR3 DNA follows: TGTGCCAGCAGTGAAGGACCTACGGGGGCTCAGCCCCAGCATTTT. It yields the protein CASSEGPTGAQPQHF.

The rearrangement uses TRBV6-1 and TRBJ2-1, with D maybe TRBD2 (6 bases). Per the germline V gene, CDR1 is MNHNS and CDR2 is SASEGT. V lost 0 bases and J 0 bases, leaving 6 bases between the germline ends. The CDR3 loop spans 15 amino acids. The CDR3 coding sequence is TGTGCCAGCAGTGAAGCGGGGGGCTCCTACAATGAGCAGTTCTTC. Translated, it gives CASSEAGGSYNEQFF.

The chain joins TRBV30 to TRBJ2-7; possible D gene TRBD1, 6 bases. The CDR3 spans 13 residues. The V gene lost 1 base and the J gene lost 6 bases, with 13 bases spanning the gap. In germline, CDR1 is GTSNPN, CDR2 SVGIG (reference sequence). This CDR3 is CAWSDRVGSEQYF. The CDR3 coding sequence is TGTGCCTGGAGTGACAGGGTAGGTTCCGAGCAGTACTTC.

The sample holds a few counts of this clone. This CDR3 reads CASSGGGLHEDTQYF. In DNA, the CDR3 is TGTGCCAGCTCCGGGGGGGGACTTCACGAAGATACGCAGTATTTT. The chain joins TRBV2 to TRBJ2-3, with 8 bases lining up with TRBD2. CDR1 and CDR2 (germline): SNHLY, FYNNEI. The CDR3 length is 15 residues. V gave up 8 bases and J gave up 5 bases; unmatched junction bases: 12.

V is TRBV18 and J is TRBJ2-2; 8 nucleotides match TRBD2. Germline CDR1 is KGHSH and CDR2 is LQKENI. CDR3 length: 16 residues. The V and J ends lost 6 bases and 2 bases, in that order; junction bases with no gene match: 8. The CDR3 DNA is TGTGCCAGCTCCCTGACAGCGGGGGCCAACACCGGGGAGCTGTTTTTT. This codes for CASSLTAGANTGELFF.

The V gene is TRBV6-5, the J gene TRBJ2-3; 8 nucleotides match TRBD1. V was pared by 4 bases and J by 2 bases, with 8 bases of the junction left unmatched. The germline V gene has CDR1 MNHEY and CDR2 SVGAGI. The CDR3 has 16 residues. The CDR3, as DNA: TGTGCCAGCAGTTCCTTCGACAGGGGTGACACAGATACGCAGTATTTT. Its protein product is CASSSFDRGDTDTQYF.

The V and J genes are TRBV5-5 and TRBJ1-1; no clear D gene. In germline, CDR1 is SGHKS, CDR2 YYEKEE (reference sequence). The CDR3 totals 14 residues. The germline V and J ends were trimmed by 0 bases and 0 bases, with 6 bases remaining between them. The CDR3 here is CASSLGSVNTEAFF. In DNA, the CDR3 is TGTGCCAGCAGCTTGGGGTCCGTGAACACTGAAGCTTTCTTT.